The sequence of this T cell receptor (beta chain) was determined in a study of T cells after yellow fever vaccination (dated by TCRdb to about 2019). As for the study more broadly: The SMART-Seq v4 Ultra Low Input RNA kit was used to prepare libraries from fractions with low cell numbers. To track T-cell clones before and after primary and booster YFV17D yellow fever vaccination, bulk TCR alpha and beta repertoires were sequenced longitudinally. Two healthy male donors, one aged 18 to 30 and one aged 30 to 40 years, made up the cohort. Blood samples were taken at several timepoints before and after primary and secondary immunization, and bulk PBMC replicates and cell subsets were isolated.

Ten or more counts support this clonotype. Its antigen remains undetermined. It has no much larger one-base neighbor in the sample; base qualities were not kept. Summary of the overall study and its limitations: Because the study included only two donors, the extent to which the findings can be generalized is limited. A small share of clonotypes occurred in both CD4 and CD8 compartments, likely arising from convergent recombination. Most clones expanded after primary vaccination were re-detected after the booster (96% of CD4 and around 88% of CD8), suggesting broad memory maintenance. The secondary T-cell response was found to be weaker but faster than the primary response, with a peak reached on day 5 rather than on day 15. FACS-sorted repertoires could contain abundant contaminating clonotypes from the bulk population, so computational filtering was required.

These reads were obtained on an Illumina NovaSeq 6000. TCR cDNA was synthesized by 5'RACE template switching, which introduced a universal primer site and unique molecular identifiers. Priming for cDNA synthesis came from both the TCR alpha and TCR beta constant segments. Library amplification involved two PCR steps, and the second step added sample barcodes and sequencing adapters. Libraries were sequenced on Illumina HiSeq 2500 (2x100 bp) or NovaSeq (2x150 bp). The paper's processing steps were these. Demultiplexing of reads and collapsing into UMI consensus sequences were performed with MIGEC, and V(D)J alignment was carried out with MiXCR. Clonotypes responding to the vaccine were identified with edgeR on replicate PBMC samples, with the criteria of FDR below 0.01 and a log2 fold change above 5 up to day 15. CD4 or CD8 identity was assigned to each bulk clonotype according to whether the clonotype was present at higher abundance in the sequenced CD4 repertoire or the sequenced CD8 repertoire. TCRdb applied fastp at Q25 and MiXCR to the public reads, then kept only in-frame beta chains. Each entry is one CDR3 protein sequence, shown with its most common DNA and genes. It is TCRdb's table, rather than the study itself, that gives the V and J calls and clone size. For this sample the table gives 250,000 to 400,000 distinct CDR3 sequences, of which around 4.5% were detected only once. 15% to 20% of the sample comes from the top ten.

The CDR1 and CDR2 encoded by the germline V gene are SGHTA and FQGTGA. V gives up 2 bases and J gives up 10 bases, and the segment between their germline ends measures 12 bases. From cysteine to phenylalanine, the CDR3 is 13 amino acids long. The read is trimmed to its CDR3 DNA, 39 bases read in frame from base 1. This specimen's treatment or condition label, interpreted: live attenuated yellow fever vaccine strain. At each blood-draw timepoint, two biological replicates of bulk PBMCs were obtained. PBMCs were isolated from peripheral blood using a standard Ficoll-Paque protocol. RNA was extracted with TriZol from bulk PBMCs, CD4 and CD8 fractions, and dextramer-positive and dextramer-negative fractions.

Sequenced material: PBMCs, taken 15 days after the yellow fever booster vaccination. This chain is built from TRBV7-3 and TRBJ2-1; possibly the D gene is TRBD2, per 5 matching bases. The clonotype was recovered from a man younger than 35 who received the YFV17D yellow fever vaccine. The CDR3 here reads CASSLDGRGEQFF. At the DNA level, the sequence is TGTGCCAGCAGCTTAGACGGCCGGGGAGAGCAGTTCTTC.